In its sample, the clone carrying this TCR beta chain was seen a few times. Its antigen is currently unknown. Whenever a sample was processed, at least 6.5 million PBMCs were isolated. V was shortened by 6 bases and J by 4 bases, with 18 bases between the two germline ends. CDR3 size: 15 residues. Germline V gene data show CDR1 as SGHRS and CDR2 as YFSETQ. The data were taken from a study of blood T cells in healthy people across ages. A sample-barcoded 5' primer and a J-beta primer mix were used in a second PCR of about 7 to 12 cycles. TCRdb analysed the 5' RACE reads with MiXCR anew, one entry per CDR3 protein. The data contain around 2 million distinct CDR3 sequences, about two fifths of them singletons. Study-level points and caveats: Researchers report that TCR beta diversity correlated strongly with naive T cell percentage.

Sequencing was performed on blood. The rearrangement joins TRBV5-1 to TRBJ2-3; no clear D gene. This TCR was recovered from a human donor in good health. The chain's CDR3 is CASNSIPSSSDTQYF. CDR3 sequence (DNA): TGCGCCAGCAACTCGATCCCCAGTTCTTCAGATACGCAGTATTTT.